Each of the 22 T cell receptor beta chains below was sequenced from the same sample in a study of monozygotic twins with inflammatory bowel disease. With the 5' RACE reads reprocessed, TCRdb shows one record per CDR3 protein and no DNA. The sample includes nearly 450,000 distinct CDR3 sequences. The sample taken for sequencing was blood. Receptors originate from a human donor with ulcerative colitis or Crohn's disease, or a healthy co-twin of an affected twin (not recorded which).

This chain links TRBV28 with TRBJ2-3; TCRdb's assignment of TRBD1 cannot be checked, as there is no DNA. The V gene's germline CDR1 is MDHEN and CDR2 SYDVKM. The CDR3 loop spans 14 amino acids. The CDR3 loop is CASSRGGGTDTQYF.

The rearrangement uses TRBV29-1 and TRBJ2-3; TCRdb reports TRBD1, a call that lacks DNA to check it against. Germline CDR1 is SQVTM and CDR2 is ANQGSEA. This CDR3 is built from 14 residues. CDR3 sequence: CSVSAGYSTDTQYF.

The chain combines TRBV9 with TRBJ2-5. Germline V gene sequence: CDR1 SGDLS, CDR2 YYNGEE. The length of the CDR3 is 13 residues. The CDR3 protein is CASSETPIVTQYF.

J is TRBJ2-1 and V is TRBV28; TCRdb's D gene call, TRBD2, goes unchecked for lack of DNA. This CDR3 is built from 16 residues. CDR1 is MDHEN and CDR2 is SYDVKM in the germline V gene. This CDR3 reads CASSSLAGGPWNEQFF.

This chain links TRBV7-9 with TRBJ2-2; checking the TCRdb D call of TRBD1 is not possible without DNA. The germline V gene encodes CDR1 SEHNR and CDR2 FQNEAQ (reference sequence). The CDR3 spans 13 residues. CDR3 sequence: CAGGQGNTGELFF. The full variable domain, in which reference TRBV7-9 and TRBJ2-2 provide the parts outside the CDR3, is DTGVSQNPRHKITKRGQNVTFRCDPISEHNRLYWYRQTLGQGPEFLTYFQNEAQLEKSRLLSDRFSAERPKGSFSTLEIQRTEQGDSAMYLCAGGQGNTGELFFGEGSRLTVL.

The chain couples TRBV2 to TRBJ1-2; TCRdb lists TRBD1, though no DNA is available to test this call. Per germline, CDR1 SNHLY and CDR2 FYNNEI. The CDR3 has 13 residues. CDR3 sequence reads: CASIRATGVGYTF. The complete variable domain, with remaining parts taken from reference TRBV2 and TRBJ1-2, reads EPEVTQTPSHQVTQMGQEVILRCVPISNHLYFYWYRQILGQKVEFLVSFYNNEISEKSEIFDDQFSVERPDGSNFTLKIRSTKLEDSAMYFCASIRATGVGYTFGSGTRLTVV.

The chain combines TRBV29-1 with TRBJ2-1; absent DNA, TCRdb's TRBD1 call cannot be checked. Germline V lookup: CDR1 SQVTM, CDR2 ANQGSEA. This CDR3 contains 13 residues. CDR3 amino acids: CSVGRQGGNEQFF.

The chain combines TRBV6-1 with TRBJ1-1; lacking DNA, the TRBD1 call made by TCRdb goes unchecked. This CDR3 has 14 residues. Germline V gives CDR1 MNHNS, CDR2 SASEGT. This CDR3 is CASNGWDGNTEAFF.

The V gene is TRBV7-9, the J gene TRBJ2-2; TCRdb returns TRBD2, unconfirmable since there is no DNA. The CDR3 is 17 residues long. The germline CDR1 and CDR2 sequences are SEHNR and FQNEAQ (reference sequence). This CDR3 reads CASSHGTSGTYTGELFF.

The chain combines TRBV7-3 with TRBJ2-3; TCRdb reports TRBD2, a call that lacks DNA to check it against. In germline, CDR1 is SGHTA, CDR2 FQGTGA. The CDR3 loop spans 17 amino acids. The CDR3 sequence: CASSANSGGVRTDTQYF. The full variable domain, with the rest looked up from reference TRBV7-3 and TRBJ2-3, is GAGVSQTPSNKVTEKGKYVELRCDPISGHTALYWYRQSLGQGPEFLIYFQGTGAADDSGLPNDRFFAVRPEGSVSTLKIQRTERGDSAVYLCASSANSGGVRTDTQYFGPGTRLTVL.

V is TRBV7-3 and J is TRBJ2-1; TCRdb names TRBD1, which stays unverified in the absence of DNA. Germline V gene lookup returns CDR1 SGHTA and CDR2 FQGTGA. The CDR3 length is 14 residues. This CDR3 reads CASSPDRDYNEQFF.

The gene calls are TRBV11-1 and TRBJ2-1; the D call from TCRdb, TRBD2, cannot be confirmed without DNA. CDR1 and CDR2 from the germline V gene are SGHAT and FQDESV (reference sequence). There are 19 residues in the CDR3. The CDR3 is CASSLGTSGGLSSYNEQFF. Together with reference TRBV11-1 and TRBJ2-1, the CDR3 gives the full variable domain: EAEVAQSPRYKITEKSQAVAFWCDPISGHATLYWYRQILGQGPELLVQFQDESVVDDSQLPKDRFSAERLKGVDSTLKIQPAELGDSAMYLCASSLGTSGGLSSYNEQFFGPGTRLTVL.

The V call is TRBV29-1, the J call TRBJ2-7; TCRdb picks TRBD1, but there is no DNA to check that call. CDR1 is SQVTM and CDR2 is ANQGSEA in the germline V gene. This CDR3 contains 13 residues. The CDR3 loop is CSVGEPGAYEQYF.

The J gene is TRBJ2-2, the V gene TRBV7-7; the TCRdb call, TRBD1, lacks DNA for checking. The germline V gene has CDR1 SSHAT and CDR2 FNYEAQ (reference sequence). The CDR3 extends over 15 amino acids. The chain's CDR3 is CASSPRSGGTGELFF. The full variable domain, its missing parts supplied by reference TRBV7-7 and TRBJ2-2, is GAGVSQSPRYKVTKRGQDVTLRCDPISSHATLYWYQQALGQGPEFLTYFNYEAQPDKSGLPSDRFSAERPEGSISTLTIQRTEQRDSAMYRCASSPRSGGTGELFFGEGSRLTVL.

J is TRBJ1-3 and V is TRBV29-1. Germline V lookup: CDR1 SQVTM, CDR2 ANQGSEA. The CDR3 has 14 residues. The CDR3 loop is CSVVSQDAGNTIYF.

This chain uses TRBV7-9 with TRBJ2-4; TCRdb names TRBD2, which stays unverified in the absence of DNA. Germline V gives CDR1 SEHNR, CDR2 FQNEAQ (reference sequence). This CDR3 has 11 amino acids. CDR3 protein: CASSWGLAAQF.

The chain links TRBV7-3 to TRBJ1-1; checking the TCRdb D call of TRBD1 is not possible without DNA. Germline V lookup: CDR1 SGHTA, CDR2 FQGTGA. There are 15 residues in the CDR3. CDR3: CASSPTGGVGTEAFF.

The rearrangement joins TRBV12-3 or TRBV12-4 to TRBJ1-5. The CDR3 contains 15 residues. CDR3: CASSPGTPAVQPQHF.

The gene calls are TRBV10-3 and TRBJ2-2; TCRdb's D call, TRBD1, is unchecked because there is no DNA. Germline CDR1 is ENHRY and CDR2 is SYGVKD. The CDR3 has 15 residues. CDR3 protein: CAISEGTGVWGELFF.

This chain's CDR3 is CASSLGTANTGELFF. The chain links TRBV5-1 to TRBJ2-2; TCRdb picks TRBD1, but there is no DNA to check that call. The CDR3 has 15 residues. From germline, CDR1 is SGHRS and CDR2 YFSETQ.

The J gene is TRBJ2-3, the V gene TRBV5-6; without DNA, the TCRdb call of TRBD1 cannot be checked. This CDR3 has 15 residues. Germline assignment: CDR1 SGHDT and CDR2 YYEEEE. CDR3 sequence reads: CASSGDSGAPDTQYF.

The chain combines TRBV5-1 with TRBJ1-4. The CDR3 runs to 13 residues. Germline loops: CDR1 SGHRS, CDR2 YFSETQ. This CDR3 reads CASSLDPNEKLFF.